This TCR beta chain was captured in a study of regulatory T cells in long-lasting Graves disease (dated by TCRdb to the early 2020s). Background on the whole study: Antithyroid drugs had been taken for less than 3 months by newly diagnosed Graves' disease patients. Peripheral blood TCR sequencing and RNA sequencing compared persistent Graves' disease patients with newly diagnosed Graves' disease patients. The study was registered as a clinical trial and conducted in China. A total of about 33 samples underwent TCR sequencing, from around 13 patients with persistent Graves' disease and 20 patients with newly diagnosed Graves' disease. The paper as a whole reports these results and caveats: Sequencing and analysis were limited to the TCR beta chain. Persistent Graves' disease patients showed lower TCR Shannon entropy and fewer highly expanded clones than newly diagnosed patients, suggesting clonal expansion. Patients with persistent disease shared more public clonotypes (about 2,500) than newly diagnosed patients did (roughly 970). Only peripheral blood was studied, because thyroid tissue, the primary lesion, was inaccessible. The authors noted that the small sample size was a limitation that may lower accuracy. Preferential use of TRBV28, TRBJ1-2 and TRBJ2-5 was observed in persistent disease, whereas TRBV20-1 and TRBJ2-1 were favored in newly diagnosed disease.

Regarding this clonotype: Its antigen has not been determined. It may be a read error: a sequence one base away is much more abundant.

This specimen's time point label, per the study, means: newly diagnosed GD, antithyroid drugs for less than 3 months. For both TCR sequencing and RNA sequencing, RNA was extracted from PBMCs in TRIzol. The diagnosis of Graves' disease was made according to American Thyroid Association guidelines. The patients came from an endocrinology department in Xi'an, China. Each patient gave around 9.2 milliliters of peripheral blood, collected in an EDTA anticoagulant tube. Ficoll Paque Plus density gradient separation was used to isolate PBMCs, and no further T cell sorting was performed. RNA quality was checked with an Agilent 2100 Bioanalyzer and agarose gel, and concentration with a NanoDrop 2000. Library generation was performed with multiplex PCR. Sequencing took place on an Illumina HiSeq 4000. To build TCR beta libraries, CDR3 regions were amplified by Arm-PCR using iRepertoire HTBI primers. Before sequencing, the PCR products went through gel purification. Per the source publication's procedure: Gene usage analysis of CDR3 amino acid clonotypes relied on the 60 or so TRBV and 14 TRBJ segments identified across samples. COPE and FqMerger were used to merge filtered high-quality paired reads into contigs. BLAST was used to align contigs to IMGT TRBV, TRBD and TRBJ reference genes, and CDR3 was defined according to IMGT. Any clonotype with a frequency above 0.1% was counted as a highly expanded clone. Shannon entropy served as the measure of repertoire diversity, while the Gini coefficient captured V-J evenness. Clonotypes shared by more than one individual were considered public. TCRdb applied fastp at Q25 and MiXCR to the public reads, then kept only in-frame beta chains. Rows with one shared CDR3 protein collapse into an entry with the most common genes and DNA. V and J calls and clone size were set by TCRdb, not the authors. The sample table holds about 450,000 distinct CDR3 sequences, of which 12% to 15% were seen once. The leading ten clones occupy roughly a sixth of the sample.

From the cysteine through the phenylalanine, the CDR3 covers 12 amino acids. Solely the CDR3 DNA is kept, with 36 bases framed from the first base. The junction shows trimming of 1 base on V and 4 bases on J, plus 7 bases between the germline ends. From the germline V gene (reference sequence), CDR1 is GTSNPN and CDR2 is SVGIG. The same data also went into a second study, on T cells in Graves' hyperthyroidism and ophthalmopathy. As noted in the second study: A patient counted as having stable Graves' hyperthyroidism if no progression to ophthalmopathy occurred over 18 months of follow-up. The hyperthyroidism patients were between 18 and 65 years old and newly diagnosed, with a disease duration of less than 2 months. Any patient with an uncontrolled infection, another autoimmune disease, pregnancy or lactation was excluded. Diagnoses were based on clinical symptoms, serum thyroxine and TRAb, thyroid ultrasound and orbital computed tomography. For the first round of RT-PCR on the TCR CDR3, the HTBI primer set was used together with the Qiagen OneStep RT-PCR kit. Blood samples also contained most of the expanded thyroid clonotypes (frequency above 0.001), which suggests that blood repertoires may reflect thyroid immune responses. A model built on a 13 V-J signature distinguished ophthalmopathy from stable hyperthyroidism, reaching around 87% sensitivity and under 84% specificity in cross-validation and 80%/75% in testing. In validation, the model predicted progression to ophthalmopathy a median of approximately 6.6 months before onset, with approximately 70% sensitivity and roughly 73% specificity. A discovery cohort of approximately 100 patients, about 43 with Graves' ophthalmopathy and approximately 57 with stable Graves' hyperthyroidism, was used to find distinguishing TCR V-J signatures. Prospective prediction of ophthalmopathy was tested in an independent validation cohort consisting of fewer than 20 hyperthyroidism patients and 15 or so patients who later progressed to ophthalmopathy. The 100 or so discovery patients were divided at random into training and test sets in a 7:3 ratio. Thyroid tissue and blood T-cell repertoires from six or seven Graves' hyperthyroidism patients were also compared in the study. After blood sampling, hyperthyroidism patients were treated with methimazole at a starting dose of 30 mg daily, and ophthalmopathy patients were treated with high-dose intravenous methylprednisolone. Libraries were constructed in a second round of multiplex PCR, after which size selection and purification were carried out. Libraries were sequenced paired-end with 100 bp reads on an Illumina HiSeq2000. SOAPnuke was used to process the raw data, throwing out any read that contained adapters or uncalled bases, had a mean Phred below 15, or lacked an exact constant-primer or identifier match. COPE v1.2.5 was used to merge high-quality paired reads, and clonotypes were defined as unique nucleotide sequences. MiTCR v1.1 was used to align the clonotypes against IMGT TRBV, TRBD and TRBJ reference segments. The analysis was restricted to V-J combinations with a frequency above 0.0001, which together covered 99.2% of the repertoires. A TCS score was defined as the ratio of F50 (clonal expansion) to E x V (chaos), with BLOSUM62-based TCRdist applied between CDR3 peptides within each V-J. Welch's t-statistics and random forest reduced around 550 V-J features to 10 to 15, which were used in a naive Bayes classifier (R e1071). Sample size was not statistically predetermined, and investigators were not blinded to group allocation. The paper reports TCR Vbeta CDR3 sequencing of roughly 140 peripheral blood samples: 40 or so ophthalmopathy, 70 to 85 hyperthyroidism and around 17 progressor patients.

Sequencing used peripheral blood mononuclear cells (PBMCs), obtained at new diagnosis, from a patient treated with antithyroid drugs. The V and J genes are TRBV30 and TRBJ1-1; D gene: possibly TRBD1, on 6 matching bases. The TCR sequence derives from a woman aged 45-65 years with Graves disease. Donor details come from another sample of the same person, matched by shared clones. The bases are TGTGCCTGGAGTGAAGGGGGCACTGAAGCTTTCTTT. Translated, it gives CAWSEGGTEAFF. The full variable domain, with segments outside the CDR3 supplied by the reference TRBV30 and TRBJ1-1 proteins, appears as SQTIHQWPATLVQPVGSPLSLECTVEGTSNPNLYWYRQAAGRGLQLLFYSVGIGQISSEVPQNLSASRPQDRQFILSSKKLLLSDSGFYLCAWSEGGTEAFFGQGTRLTVV.